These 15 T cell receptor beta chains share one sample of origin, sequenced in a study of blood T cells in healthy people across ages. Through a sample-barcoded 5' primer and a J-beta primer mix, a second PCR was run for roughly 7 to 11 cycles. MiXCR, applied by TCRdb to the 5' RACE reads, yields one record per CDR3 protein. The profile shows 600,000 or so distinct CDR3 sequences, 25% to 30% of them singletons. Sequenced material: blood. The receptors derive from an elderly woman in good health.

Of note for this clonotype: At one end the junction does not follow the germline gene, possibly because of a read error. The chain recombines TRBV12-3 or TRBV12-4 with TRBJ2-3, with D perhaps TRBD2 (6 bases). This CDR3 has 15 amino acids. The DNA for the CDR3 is TGTGCCAGCAGTGCCCGGGACGGGGGAGCAGATACGCAATATTTT. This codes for CASSARDGGADTQYF.

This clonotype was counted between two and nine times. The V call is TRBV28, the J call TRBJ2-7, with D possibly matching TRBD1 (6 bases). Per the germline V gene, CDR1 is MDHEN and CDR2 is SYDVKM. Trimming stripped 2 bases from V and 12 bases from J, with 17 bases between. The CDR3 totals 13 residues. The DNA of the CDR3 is TGTGCCAGCAGTTTAAGGGCAGGGGTCACGAGGTACTTC. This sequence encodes CASSLRAGVTRYF. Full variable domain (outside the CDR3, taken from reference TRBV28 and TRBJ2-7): DVKVTQSSRYLVKRTGEKVFLECVQDMDHENMFWYRQDPGLGLRLIYFSYDVKMKEKGDIPEGYSVSREKKERFSLILESASTNQTSMYLCASSLRAGVTRYFGPGTRLTVT.

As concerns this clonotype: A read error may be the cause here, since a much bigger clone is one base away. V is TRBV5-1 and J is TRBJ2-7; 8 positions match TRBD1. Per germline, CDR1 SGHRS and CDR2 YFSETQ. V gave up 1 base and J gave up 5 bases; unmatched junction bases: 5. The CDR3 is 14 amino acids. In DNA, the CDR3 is TGCGCCAGCAGCTTGTTAGGACAGGGTCACGAGCAGTACTTC. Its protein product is CASSLLGQGHEQYF.

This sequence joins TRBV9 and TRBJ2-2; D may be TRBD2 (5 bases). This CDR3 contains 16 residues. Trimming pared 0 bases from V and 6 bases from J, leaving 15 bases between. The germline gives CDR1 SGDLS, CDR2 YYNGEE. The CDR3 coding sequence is TGTGCCAGCAGCGTAGAGGGAGTTAGTAAGGCCGGGGAGCTGTTTTTT. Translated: CASSVEGVSKAGELFF.

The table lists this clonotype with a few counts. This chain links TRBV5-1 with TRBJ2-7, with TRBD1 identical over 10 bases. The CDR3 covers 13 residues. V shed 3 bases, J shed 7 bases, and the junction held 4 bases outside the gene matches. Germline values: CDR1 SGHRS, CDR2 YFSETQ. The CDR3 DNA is TGCGCCAGCAGCTGGGGACAGGGGAGGGAGCAGTACTTC. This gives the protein CASSWGQGREQYF.

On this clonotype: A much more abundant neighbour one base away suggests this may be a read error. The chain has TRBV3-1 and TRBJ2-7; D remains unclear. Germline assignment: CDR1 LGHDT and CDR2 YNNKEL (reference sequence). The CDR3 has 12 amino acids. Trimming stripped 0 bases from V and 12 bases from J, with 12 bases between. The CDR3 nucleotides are TGTGCCAGCAGCCAAGAGGGGTTAGCCCTGTACTTC. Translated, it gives CASSQEGLALYF.

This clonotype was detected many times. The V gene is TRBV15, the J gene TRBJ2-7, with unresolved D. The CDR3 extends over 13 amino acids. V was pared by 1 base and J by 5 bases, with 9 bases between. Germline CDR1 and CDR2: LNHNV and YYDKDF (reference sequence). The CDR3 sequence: CATSRVKSDEQYF. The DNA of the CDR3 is TGTGCCACCAGCAGAGTTAAGTCGGACGAGCAGTACTTC.

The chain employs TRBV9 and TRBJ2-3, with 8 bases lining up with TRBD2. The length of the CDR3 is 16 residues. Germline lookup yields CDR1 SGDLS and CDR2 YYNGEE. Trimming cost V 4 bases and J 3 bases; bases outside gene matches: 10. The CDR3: CASSLVTGGRTDTQYF. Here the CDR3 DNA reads TGTGCCAGCAGCTTAGTCACGGGGGGGCGTACAGATACGCAGTATTTT.

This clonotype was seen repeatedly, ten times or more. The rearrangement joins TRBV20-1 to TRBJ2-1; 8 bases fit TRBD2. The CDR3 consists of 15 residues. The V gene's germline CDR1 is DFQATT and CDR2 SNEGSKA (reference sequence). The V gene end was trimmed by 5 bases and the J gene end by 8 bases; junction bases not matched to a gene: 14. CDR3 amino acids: CSAATGGPANHEQFF. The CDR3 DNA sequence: TGCAGTGCTGCAACGGGGGGGCCTGCCAATCATGAGCAGTTCTTC.

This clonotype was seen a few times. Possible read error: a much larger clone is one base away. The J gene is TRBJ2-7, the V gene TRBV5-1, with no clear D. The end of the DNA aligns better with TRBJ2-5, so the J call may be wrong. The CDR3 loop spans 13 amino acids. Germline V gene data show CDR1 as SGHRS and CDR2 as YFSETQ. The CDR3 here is CASSSDPVETQYF. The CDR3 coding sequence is TGCGCCAGCAGCTCTGATCCTGTGGAGACCCAGTACTTC.

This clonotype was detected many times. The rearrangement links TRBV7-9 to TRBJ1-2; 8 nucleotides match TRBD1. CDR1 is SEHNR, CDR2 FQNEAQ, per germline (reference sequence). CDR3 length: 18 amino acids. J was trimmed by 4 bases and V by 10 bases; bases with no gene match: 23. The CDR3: CATRRTGGGAAETYGYTF. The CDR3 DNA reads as TGTGCCACCAGACGAACAGGGGGTGGAGCGGCGGAAACCTATGGCTACACCTTC.

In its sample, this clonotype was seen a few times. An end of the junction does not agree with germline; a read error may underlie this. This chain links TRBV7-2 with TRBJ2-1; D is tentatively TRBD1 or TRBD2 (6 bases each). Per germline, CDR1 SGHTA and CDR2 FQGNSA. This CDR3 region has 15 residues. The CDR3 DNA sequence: TGTGCCAGCGGCTTCTTCCGGGGGCTACCGGGGGCCCAGTTCTTC. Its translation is CASGFFRGLPGAQFF.

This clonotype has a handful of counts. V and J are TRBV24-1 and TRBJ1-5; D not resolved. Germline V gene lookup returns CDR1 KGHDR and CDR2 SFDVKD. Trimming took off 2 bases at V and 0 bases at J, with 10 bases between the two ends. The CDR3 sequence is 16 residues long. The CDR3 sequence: CATSDSGRTSNQPQHF. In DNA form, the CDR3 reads TGTGCCACCAGTGATTCCGGACGGACTAGCAATCAGCCCCAGCATTTT.

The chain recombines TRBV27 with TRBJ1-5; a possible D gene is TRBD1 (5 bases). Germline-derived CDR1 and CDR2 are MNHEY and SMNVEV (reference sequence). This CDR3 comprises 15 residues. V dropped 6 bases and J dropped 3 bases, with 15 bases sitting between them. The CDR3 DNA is TGTGCCAGCAGGGGGGGTTACGGGCACAATCAGCCCCAGCATTTT. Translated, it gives CASRGGYGHNQPQHF.

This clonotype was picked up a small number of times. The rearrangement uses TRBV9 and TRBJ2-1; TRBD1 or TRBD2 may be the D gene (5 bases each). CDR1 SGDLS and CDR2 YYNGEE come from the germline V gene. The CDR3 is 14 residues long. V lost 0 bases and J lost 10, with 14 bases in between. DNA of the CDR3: TGTGCCAGCAGCGTAGCGGGTGGGGGAAAGGAGCAGTTCTTC. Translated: CASSVAGGGKEQFF.